The 8 T cell receptor beta chains in this list originate from one sample, sequenced in a study of response to subunit inactivated influenza vaccine. TCRdb reprocessed the RT-PCR reads with MiXCR, giving one entry per CDR3 protein. The sample consists of about 540,000 distinct CDR3 sequences, 20% to 25% of them appearing once. This sample also belongs to another study, concerning T cells expressing NK-cell markers. As that report states: For TCR beta, cDNA was produced by 5'RACE template switching with UMIs.

This specimen was CD4+ T cells sorted from PBMCs, taken 11 to 12 days after vaccination. The receptors originated from a man between 50 and 59 years old who received an inactivated influenza vaccine.

V gene TRBV20-1 combines with J gene TRBJ2-5; possible D gene TRBD2, 6 bases. CDR3 length: 15 amino acids. The V end was cut by 5 bases, the J end by 5 bases, with 21 bases between. Germline V gene data show CDR1 as DFQATT and CDR2 as SNEGSKA (reference sequence). The CDR3 coding sequence is TGCAGTGCTCACATGAGCGGGCCCAAGGGGGAGACCCAGTACTTC. It encodes CSAHMSGPKGETQYF.

The chain couples TRBV7-8 to TRBJ2-1; tentatively, D is TRBD1 (5 bases). This CDR3 contains 16 residues. The ends were cut back, 2 bases at V and 3 bases at J, with 14 bases in the middle. Germline assignment: CDR1 SGHVS and CDR2 FQNEAQ. The CDR3 spells CASSLSAATGYNEQFF. The CDR3 DNA reads as TGTGCCAGCAGCTTATCGGCAGCCACAGGCTACAATGAGCAGTTCTTC.

The chain has TRBV7-2 and TRBJ2-5, with 12 nucleotides matching TRBD2. V lost 5 bases to trimming and J lost 1 base; unmatched junction nucleotides: 5. The germline gives CDR1 SGHTA, CDR2 FQGNSA. The CDR3 is made up of 16 amino acids. Here the CDR3 reads CASSHTSGRSQETQYF. As DNA, the CDR3 is TGTGCCAGCAGCCATACTAGCGGGAGGTCCCAAGAGACCCAGTACTTC.

This clonotype was recorded a few times. This sequence joins TRBV5-6 and TRBJ2-3; TRBD2 matches 11 bases. The CDR3 is 16 residues long. V lost 6 bases and J lost 8; bases outside the gene matches: 14. Germline V gene data show CDR1 as SGHDT and CDR2 as YYEEEE. CDR3 nucleotide sequence: TGTGCCAGCACCCGATTTAGCGGGGGGGCCGTTGGTACGCAGTATTTT. Residues: CASTRFSGGAVGTQYF.

V is TRBV18 and J is TRBJ1-2, with D possibly being TRBD1 (5 bases). V was trimmed by 0 bases and J by 6 bases, leaving 14 bases between them. This CDR3 has 15 amino acids. Germline CDR1 and CDR2: KGHSH and LQKENI. In DNA form, the CDR3 reads TGTGCCAGCTCACCACCGGGTAGCAGGGCGGATGGCTACACCTTC. Its translation: CASSPPGSRADGYTF.

This clonotype was counted a few times. This chain uses TRBV28 with TRBJ1-1; 7 positions agree with TRBD1. Germline V gives CDR1 MDHEN, CDR2 SYDVKM. V lost 4 bases to trimming and J lost 1 base; unmatched junction nucleotides: 6. The CDR3 extends over 15 amino acids. CDR3 in DNA: TGTGCCAGCAGTTCGGTCGAGGGGGCGAACACTGAAGCTTTCTTT. It encodes CASSSVEGANTEAFF.

CDR3 in amino acids: CASSSGTSGGETQYF. The CDR3 DNA is TGCGCCAGCAGCTCGGGGACTAGCGGGGGTGAGACCCAGTACTTC. The V call is TRBV5-1, the J call TRBJ2-5; 14 bases line up with TRBD2. The ends lost 3 bases at V and 5 bases at J; junction bases unmatched: 3. CDR3 size: 15 residues. Germline values: CDR1 SGHRS, CDR2 YFSETQ.

This chain joins TRBV6-1 and TRBJ1-5; 7 nucleotides match TRBD1. CDR3 length: 15 residues. In germline, CDR1 is MNHNS, CDR2 SASEGT. Trimming cost V 2 bases and J 3 bases; bases outside gene matches: 4. CDR3 in DNA: TGTGCCAGCAGTGAAAGCCAGGGGGTCAATCAGCCCCAGCATTTT. Protein: CASSESQGVNQPQHF.